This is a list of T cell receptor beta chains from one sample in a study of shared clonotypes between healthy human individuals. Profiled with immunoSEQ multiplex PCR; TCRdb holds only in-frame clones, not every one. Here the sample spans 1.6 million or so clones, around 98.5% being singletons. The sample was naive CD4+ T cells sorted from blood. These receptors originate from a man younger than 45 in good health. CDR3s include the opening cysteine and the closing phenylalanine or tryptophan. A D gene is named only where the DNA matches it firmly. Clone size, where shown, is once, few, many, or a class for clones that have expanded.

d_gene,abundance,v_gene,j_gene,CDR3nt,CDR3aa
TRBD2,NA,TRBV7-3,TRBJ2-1,TGTGCCAGCAGCTTATCGACTAGCGGCAATGAGCAGTTCTTC,CASSLSTSGNEQFF
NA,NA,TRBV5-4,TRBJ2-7,TGTGCCAGCAGCTTGATATCGGGACCACCCTACGAGCAGTACTTC,CASSLISGPPYEQYF
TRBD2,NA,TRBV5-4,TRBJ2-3,TGTGCCAGCAGCTCGGGACTAGCGGGCAGCACAGATACGCAGTATTTT,CASSSGLAGSTDTQYF
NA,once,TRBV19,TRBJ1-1,TGTGCCAGTATCGAGAACACTGAAGCTTTCTTT,CASIENTEAFF
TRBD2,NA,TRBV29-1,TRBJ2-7,TGCAGCGTGCTCAGACTAGCGGGAGACGAGCAGTACTTC,CSVLRLAGDEQYF
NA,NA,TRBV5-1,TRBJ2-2,TGCGCCAGCAGCTTGGAACCGCTCGGGGAGCTGTTTTTT,CASSLEPLGELFF
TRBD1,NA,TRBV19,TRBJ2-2,TGTGCCAGTAGTCTAGGGGACAGGGGGAAGTCCGGGGAGCTGTTTTTT,CASSLGDRGKSGELFF
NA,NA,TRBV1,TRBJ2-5,TGCACCAGCCACTTTGGAGTAGTCGAGACCCAGTACTTC,CTSHFGVVETQYF
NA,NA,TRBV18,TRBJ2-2,TGTGCCAGCTCACCCGTTTTAGGGGCCCTGGACACCGGGGAGCTGTTTTTT,CASSPVLGALDTGELFF
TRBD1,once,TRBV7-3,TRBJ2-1,TGTGCCAGCAGCTTACTTTCGGTGAACAGGGGGAATGAGCAGTTCTTC,CASSLLSVNRGNEQFF
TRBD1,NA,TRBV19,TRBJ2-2,TGTGCCAGTAGTAATCCGGGACAGGGTTACACCGGGGAGCTGTTTTTT,CASSNPGQGYTGELFF
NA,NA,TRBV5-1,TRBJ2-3,TGCGCCAGCTCTACCGGAGGACTCACAGATACGCAGTATTTT,CASSTGGLTDTQYF
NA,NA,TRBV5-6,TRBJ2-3,TGTGCCAGCAGCTTTGGAGGTGGGACCAGCACAGATACGCAGTATTTT,CASSFGGGTSTDTQYF
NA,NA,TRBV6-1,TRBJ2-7,TGTGCCAGCAGTACCCGGGACGCCAGCTCCTACGAGCAGTACTTC,CASSTRDASSYEQYF
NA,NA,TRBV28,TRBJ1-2,TGTGCCAGCAGGCCTCAGGGTTTCTATGGCTACACCTTC,CASRPQGFYGYTF
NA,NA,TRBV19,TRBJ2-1,TGTGCCAGTACCATCCGGGACACTCTGTTCTTC,CASTIRDTLFF
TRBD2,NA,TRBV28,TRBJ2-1,TGTGCCAGCATCGGACTAGCGGGCGTAAGCTCCTACAATGAGCAGTTCTTC,CASIGLAGVSSYNEQFF